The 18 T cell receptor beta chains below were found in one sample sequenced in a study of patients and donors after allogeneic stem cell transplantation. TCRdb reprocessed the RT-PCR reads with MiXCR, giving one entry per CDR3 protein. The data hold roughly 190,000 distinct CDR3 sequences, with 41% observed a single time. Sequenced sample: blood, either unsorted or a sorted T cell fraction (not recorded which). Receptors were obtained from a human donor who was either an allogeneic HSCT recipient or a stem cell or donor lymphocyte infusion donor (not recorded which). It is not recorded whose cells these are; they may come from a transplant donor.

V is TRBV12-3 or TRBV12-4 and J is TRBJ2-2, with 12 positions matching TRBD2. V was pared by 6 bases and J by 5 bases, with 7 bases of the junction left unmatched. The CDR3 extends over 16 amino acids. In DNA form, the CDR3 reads TGTGCCAGCAGGACGACTAGCGGGAGAGGGACCGGGGAGCTGTTTTTT. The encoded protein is CASRTTSGRGTGELFF.

CDR3 nucleotides: TGCGCCAGCAGCCAAGATATTGCTAGCGGGAGTAGGCAGTTCTTC. The encoded protein is CASSQDIASGSRQFF. This chain links TRBV4-1 with TRBJ2-1, with 10 positions matching TRBD2. Germline-derived CDR1 and CDR2 are MGHRA and YSYEKL. The CDR3 is made up of 15 amino acids. V gave up 0 bases and J gave up 12 bases; unmatched junction bases: 8.

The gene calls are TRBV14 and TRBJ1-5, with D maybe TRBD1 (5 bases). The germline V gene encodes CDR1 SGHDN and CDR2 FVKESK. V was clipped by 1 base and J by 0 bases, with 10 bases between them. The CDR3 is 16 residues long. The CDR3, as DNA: TGTGCCAGCAGCCAAGCCACAGGCCTTAGCAATCAGCCCCAGCATTTT. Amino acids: CASSQATGLSNQPQHF.

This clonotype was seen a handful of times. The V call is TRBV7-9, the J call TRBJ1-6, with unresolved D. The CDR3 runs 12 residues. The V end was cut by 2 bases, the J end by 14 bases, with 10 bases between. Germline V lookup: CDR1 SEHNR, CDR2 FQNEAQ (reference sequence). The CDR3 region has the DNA TGTGCCAGCAGCTTACAGCAGAGGGCCCTCCACTTT. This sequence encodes CASSLQQRALHF. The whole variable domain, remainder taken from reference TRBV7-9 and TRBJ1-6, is DTGVSQNPRHKITKRGQNVTFRCDPISEHNRLYWYRQTLGQGPEFLTYFQNEAQLEKSRLLSDRFSAERPKGSFSTLEIQRTEQGDSAMYLCASSLQQRALHFGNGTRLTVT.

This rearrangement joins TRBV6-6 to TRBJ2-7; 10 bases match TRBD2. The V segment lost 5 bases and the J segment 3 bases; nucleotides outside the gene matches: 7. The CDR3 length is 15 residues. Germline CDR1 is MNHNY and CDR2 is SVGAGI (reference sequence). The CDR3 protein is CASSPLRTSGYEQYF. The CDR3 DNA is TGTGCCAGCAGTCCGCTCCGGACTAGCGGCTACGAGCAGTACTTC.

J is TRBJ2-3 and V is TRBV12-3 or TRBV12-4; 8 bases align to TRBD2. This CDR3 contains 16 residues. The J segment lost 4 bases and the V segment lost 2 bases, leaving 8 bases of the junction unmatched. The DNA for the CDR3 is TGTGCCAGCAGTTTACCGGGACTAGTCCGACCAGATACGCAGTATTTT. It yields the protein CASSLPGLVRPDTQYF.

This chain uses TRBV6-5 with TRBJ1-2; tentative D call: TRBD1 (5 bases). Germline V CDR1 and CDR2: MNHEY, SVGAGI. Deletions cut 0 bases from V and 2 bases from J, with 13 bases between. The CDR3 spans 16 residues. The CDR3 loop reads CASSYSGQLGNYGYTF. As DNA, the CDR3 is TGTGCCAGCAGTTACTCGGGGCAGCTGGGGAACTATGGCTACACCTTC.

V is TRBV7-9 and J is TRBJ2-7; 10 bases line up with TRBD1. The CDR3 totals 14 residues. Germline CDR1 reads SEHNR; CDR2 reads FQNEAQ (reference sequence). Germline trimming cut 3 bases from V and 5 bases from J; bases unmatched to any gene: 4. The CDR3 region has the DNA TGTGCCAGCAGCTTGGGACAGGGGAACGACGAGCAGTACTTC. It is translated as CASSLGQGNDEQYF. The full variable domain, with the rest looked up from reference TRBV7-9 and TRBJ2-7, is DTGVSQNPRHKITKRGQNVTFRCDPISEHNRLYWYRQTLGQGPEFLTYFQNEAQLEKSRLLSDRFSAERPKGSFSTLEIQRTEQGDSAMYLCASSLGQGNDEQYFGPGTRLTVT.

DNA of the CDR3: TGTGCCAGCAGGTTCGAAAGTCCAACTAATGAAAAACTGTTTTTT. It yields the protein CASRFESPTNEKLFF. The chain has TRBV2 and TRBJ1-4; D is uncertain. The CDR3 contains 15 residues. The germline V gene encodes CDR1 SNHLY and CDR2 FYNNEI. The V and J ends lost 6 bases and 0 bases respectively, with 11 bases between them.

Here the CDR3 reads CASSLDGASGNTIYF. In DNA, the CDR3 is TGCGCCAGCAGCTTAGACGGGGCGAGTGGAAACACCATATATTTT. This sequence joins TRBV5-1 and TRBJ1-3; a possible D gene is TRBD1 (5 bases). The germline V and J ends were trimmed by 2 bases and 3 bases, with 12 bases remaining between them. CDR1 and CDR2 from the germline V gene are SGHRS and YFSETQ. There are 15 residues in the CDR3.

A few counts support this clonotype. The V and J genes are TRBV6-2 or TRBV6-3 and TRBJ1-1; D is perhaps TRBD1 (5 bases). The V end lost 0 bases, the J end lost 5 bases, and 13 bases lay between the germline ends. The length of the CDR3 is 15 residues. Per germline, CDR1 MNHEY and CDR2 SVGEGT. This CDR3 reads CASSYSGRNLTEAFF. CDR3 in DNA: TGTGCCAGCAGTTACTCGGGACGGAACCTGACTGAAGCTTTCTTT.

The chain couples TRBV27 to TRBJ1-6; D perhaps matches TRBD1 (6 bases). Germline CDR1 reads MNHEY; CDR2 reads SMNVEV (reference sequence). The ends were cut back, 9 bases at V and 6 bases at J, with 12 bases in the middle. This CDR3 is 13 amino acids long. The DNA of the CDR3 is TGTGCCAGTAGACAGGTGGTTAATTCACCCCTCCACTTT. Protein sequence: CASRQVVNSPLHF.

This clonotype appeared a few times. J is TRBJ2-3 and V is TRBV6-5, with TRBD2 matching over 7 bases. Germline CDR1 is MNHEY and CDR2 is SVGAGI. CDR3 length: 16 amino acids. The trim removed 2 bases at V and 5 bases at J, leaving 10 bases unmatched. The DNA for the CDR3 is TGTGCCAGCAGTTACGGAACTAGCGAGCAAGGAGATACGCAGTATTTT. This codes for CASSYGTSEQGDTQYF.

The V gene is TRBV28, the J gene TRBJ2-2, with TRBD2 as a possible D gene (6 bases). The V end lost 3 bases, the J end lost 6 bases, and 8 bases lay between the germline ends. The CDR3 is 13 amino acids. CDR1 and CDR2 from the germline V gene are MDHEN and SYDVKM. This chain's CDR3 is CASSLTRSGELFF. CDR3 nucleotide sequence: TGTGCCAGCAGTTTGACTAGATCCGGGGAGCTGTTTTTT.

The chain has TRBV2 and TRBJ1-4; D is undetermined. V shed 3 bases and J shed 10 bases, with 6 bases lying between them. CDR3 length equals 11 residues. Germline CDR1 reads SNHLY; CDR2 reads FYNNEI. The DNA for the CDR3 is TGTGCCAGCAGTGATCTGGGAAAACTGTTTTTT. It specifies CASSDLGKLFF.

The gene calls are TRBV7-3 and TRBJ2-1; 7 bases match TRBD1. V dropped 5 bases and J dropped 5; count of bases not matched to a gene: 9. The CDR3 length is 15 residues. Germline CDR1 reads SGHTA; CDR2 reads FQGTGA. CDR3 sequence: CASSRSRDRDNEQFF. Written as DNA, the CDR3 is TGTGCCAGCAGCAGAAGCCGCGACAGGGACAATGAGCAGTTCTTC.

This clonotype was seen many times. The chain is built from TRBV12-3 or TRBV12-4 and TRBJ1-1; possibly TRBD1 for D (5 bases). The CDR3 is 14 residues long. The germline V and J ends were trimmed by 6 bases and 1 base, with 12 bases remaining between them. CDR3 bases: TGTGCCAGCAGCGTCCTCGGGGCGAACACTGAAGCTTTCTTT. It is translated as CASSVLGANTEAFF.

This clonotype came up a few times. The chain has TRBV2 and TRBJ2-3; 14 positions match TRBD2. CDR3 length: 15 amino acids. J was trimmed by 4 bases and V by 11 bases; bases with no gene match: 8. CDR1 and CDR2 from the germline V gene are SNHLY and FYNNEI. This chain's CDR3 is CAGETTSGRADTQYF. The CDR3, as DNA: TGTGCCGGCGAAACGACTAGCGGGAGGGCAGATACGCAGTATTTT.